These T cell receptor beta chains were read from a single sample in a study of cytomegalovirus exposure and HLA in healthy donors. The repertoire was sequenced with immunoSEQ multiplex PCR; TCRdb's copy has only in-frame clones and lacks some. The sample includes 100,000 to 150,000 clones, 78% of them seen just once. Sequencing input: PBMCs. These receptors all stem from a middle-aged man in good health and CMV-seronegative. The CDR3 runs from the conserved cysteine through the conserved F or W. D genes are given only for firm matches. Size tells how often a clone was seen (once, few, many) or the class of an expanded clone, and some rows leave it out.

. | TRBJ1-6 | . | TRBV19 | TGTACCAGTAGTATCCCCCTCCACAGGGTGGAGACCTCATACTTCAATTCACCCCTCCACTTT | CTSSIPLHRVETSYFNSPLHF
. | TRBJ2-4 | . | TRBV4-2 | TGTGCCAGCAGCCTCAACCCCCAGGGAAACATTCAGTACTTC | CASSLNPQGNIQYF
. | TRBJ1-3 | TRBD1 | TRBV9 | TGTGCCAGCAGCGGGGGGACAGGGGCTGGAAACACCATATATTTT | CASSGGTGAGNTIYF
once | TRBJ2-1 | TRBD2 | TRBV7-3 | TGTGCCAGCAGCTTGCGCGGGGGGAGCTCCTACAATGAGCAGTTCTTC | CASSLRGGSSYNEQFF
few | TRBJ1-2 | . | TRBV7-2 | TGTGCCAGCAGCCCCGGACAGTATGGCTACACCTTC | CASSPGQYGYTF
few | TRBJ1-2 | . | TRBV18 | TGTGCCAGCTCACAAGGCGGAGGGGCAGGCTATGGCTACACCTTC | CASSQGGGAGYGYTF
. | TRBJ1-1 | . | TRBV10-3 | TGTGCCATCAACAAGCGGGGGGGGGACACTGAAGCTTTCTTT | CAINKRGGDTEAFF
once | TRBJ2-7 | TRBD1 | TRBV28 | TGTGCCAGCAGTATCCCCGGGACAGGGATCTACGAGCAGTACTTC | CASSIPGTGIYEQYF
few | TRBJ2-3 | . | TRBV2 | TGTGCCAGCAGCGCCCTGACAGCAGATACGCAGTATTTT | CASSALTADTQYF
. | TRBJ2-5 | TRBD2 | TRBV7-2 | TGTGCCAGCAGCTCCACTAGCGGGGGGGCCTGGGAGACCCAGTACTTC | CASSSTSGGAWETQYF
. | TRBJ1-1 | . | TRBV28 | TGTGCCAGCAAGATATCGGGATCTGAAGCTTTCTTT | CASKISGSEAFF
once | TRBJ1-1 | . | TRBV29-1 | TGCAGCGTCATCCCGGAGTCAGGGACTAACACTGAAGCTTTCTTT | CSVIPESGTNTEAFF
. | TRBJ1-1 | . | TRBV15 | TGTGCCACCAGCAGAACAAACAGGGTCACTGAAGCTTTCTTT | CATSRTNRVTEAFF
. | TRBJ1-5 | TRBD1 | TRBV29-1 | TGCAGCGTACTACAGGGGAATCAGCCCCAGCATTTT | CSVLQGNQPQHF
. | TRBJ2-2 | . | TRBV6-5 | TGTGCCAGCAGTTACTCCCAGGGGACCGGGGAGCTGTTTTTT | CASSYSQGTGELFF
. | TRBJ2-7 | TRBD1 | TRBV19 | TGTGCCAGTAGTATTACCCATGACAGGGCCCCCTACGAGCAGTACTTC | CASSITHDRAPYEQYF
. | TRBJ2-7 | . | TRBV7-9 | TGTGCCAGCAGCCCTGACACCTCCTACGAGCAGTACTTC | CASSPDTSYEQYF
few | TRBJ1-1 | . | TRBV2 | TGTGCCAGCAGTCCACAGGTTGGGAACACTGAAGCTTTCTTT | CASSPQVGNTEAFF
. | TRBJ2-7 | . | TRBV4-1 | TGCGCCAGCAGCCAAATGGGACTCGGCGAGCAGTACTTC | CASSQMGLGEQYF
. | TRBJ2-5 | TRBD2 | TRBV2 | TGTGCCAGCAGTGAAGCGCTTACCGCGGGGGGAGAGACCCAGTACTTC | CASSEALTAGGETQYF
. | TRBJ2-2 | TRBD1 | TRBV5-6 | TGTGCCAGCAGCTCCGGGACAGGGTATGGCGGGGAGCTGTTTTTT | CASSSGTGYGGELFF
. | TRBJ1-2 | . | TRBV2 | TGTGCCAGCAGAGTAGACAGGCTCACTCAGGGTGGCTACACCTTC | CASRVDRLTQGGYTF
. | TRBJ1-3 | . | TRBV5-5 | TGTGCCAGCAGCTTGGCGGTGGGAACGGGGGGAAACACCATATATTTT | CASSLAVGTGGNTIYF
. | TRBJ1-5 | . | TRBV5-3 | TGTGCCAGAAGCTCTCGGCGGGGGGGGTGGATTCAGCCCCAGCATTTT | CARSSRRGGWIQPQHF
. | TRBJ2-1 | TRBD1 | TRBV25-1 | TGTGCCAGCAGTGAATTGGGGTTAGGACAGGGAAGGGTCAATGAGCAGTTCTTC | CASSELGLGQGRVNEQFF
few | TRBJ1-1 | . | TRBV10-3 | TGTGCCATCAGTGGGCGGACAGAGGGCACTGAAGCTTTCTTT | CAISGRTEGTEAFF
. | TRBJ1-1 | TRBD1 | TRBV2 | TGTGCCAGCACCGGGACAGCCTTCATGAACACTGAAGCTTTCTTT | CASTGTAFMNTEAFF
. | TRBJ1-1 | TRBD1 | TRBV7-3 | TGTGCCAGCAGCTTAAGGACAGGGATAGCCTCCTTT | CASSLRTGIASF
. | TRBJ2-3 | TRBD2 | TRBV13 | TGTGCCAGCAGCCCAACTAGTATATTAGCGGGGTTGAGCACAGATACGCAGTATTTT | CASSPTSILAGLSTDTQYF
. | TRBJ1-2 | . | TRBV6-5 | TGTGCCAGCAGTCCCCATACGACAGTTAACTATGGCTACACCTTC | CASSPHTTVNYGYTF
. | TRBJ2-1 | TRBD1 | TRBV7-9 | TGTGCCAGCAGCTTACGAGGGGGCAGTCCCTACAATGAGCAGTTCTTC | CASSLRGGSPYNEQFF
once | TRBJ2-1 | . | TRBV6-5 | TGTGCCAGCAGTTCCGACTCTTACCTCTCCTACAATGAGCAGTTCTTC | CASSSDSYLSYNEQFF
. | TRBJ2-7 | TRBD2 | TRBV6-6 | TGTGCCAGCAATACCCTAGCGGGGGCTCCTGAGCAGTACTTC | CASNTLAGAPEQYF
. | TRBJ2-7 | TRBD1 | TRBV19 | TGTGCCAGTAGTATAGCGTCAGGGGGCATTATCGTCTACGAGCAGTACTTC | CASSIASGGIIVYEQYF
. | TRBJ2-2 | . | TRBV4-2 | TGTGCCAGCAGATCGAATATTCGCGTGCGCACCGGGGAGCTGTTTTTT | CASRSNIRVRTGELFF
. | TRBJ1-6 | . | TRBV5-5 | TGTGCCAGCAGCTTGGTCAAGCTTTCACCCCTCCACTTT | CASSLVKLSPLHF
. | TRBJ2-1 | TRBD1 | TRBV6-5 | TGTGCCAGCAGTGACAGGGTCAATGAGCAGTTCTTC | CASSDRVNEQFF
. | TRBJ2-7 | . | TRBV6-6 | TGTGCCAGCAGAACCGGGAAAACCTACGAGCAGTACTTC | CASRTGKTYEQYF
. | TRBJ2-5 | . | TRBV18 | TGTGCCAGCTCACCTATAAGAGGAGGAAGGGAGACCCAGTACTTC | CASSPIRGGRETQYF
. | TRBJ1-2 | TRBD1 | TRBV5-4 | TGTGCCAGCAGCCCCTGGGACAGGAACTATGGCTACACCTTC | CASSPWDRNYGYTF
. | TRBJ1-1 | TRBD1 | TRBV15 | TGTGCCACCAGCAGAGGAGGGGGCCGGACTGAAGCTTTCTTT | CATSRGGGRTEAFF